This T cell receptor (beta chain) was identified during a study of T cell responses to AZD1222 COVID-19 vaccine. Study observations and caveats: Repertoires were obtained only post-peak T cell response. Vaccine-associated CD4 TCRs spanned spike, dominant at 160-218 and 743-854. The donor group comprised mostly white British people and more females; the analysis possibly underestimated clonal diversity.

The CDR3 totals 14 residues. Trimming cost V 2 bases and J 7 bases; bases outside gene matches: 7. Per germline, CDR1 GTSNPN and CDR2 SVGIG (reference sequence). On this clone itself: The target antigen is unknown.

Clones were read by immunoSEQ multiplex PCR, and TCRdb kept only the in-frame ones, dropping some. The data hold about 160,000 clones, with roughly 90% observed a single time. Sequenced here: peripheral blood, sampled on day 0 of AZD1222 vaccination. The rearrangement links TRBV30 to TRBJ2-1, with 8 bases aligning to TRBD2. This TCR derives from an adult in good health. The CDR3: CAWSLAGGHNEQFF. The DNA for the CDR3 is TGTGCCTGGAGTTTGGCGGGAGGTCATAATGAGCAGTTCTTC. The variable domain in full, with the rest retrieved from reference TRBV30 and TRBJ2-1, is SQTIHQWPATLVQPVGSPLSLECTVEGTSNPNLYWYRQAAGRGLQLLFYSVGIGQISSEVPQNLSASRPQDRQFILSSKKLLLSDSGFYLCAWSLAGGHNEQFFGPGTRLTVL.